A single sample is the source of the 27 T cell receptor beta chains below, sequenced in a study of cytomegalovirus exposure and HLA in healthy donors. PCR amplification relied on 60 Vbeta primers (plus 13 Jbeta primers). Some clones are missing from TCRdb's copy, which holds only in-frame ones; the method was immunoSEQ multiplex PCR. Of about 200,000 clones listed, over 75% are singletons. The sequencing input was PBMCs. The origin of the receptors is a woman in her 30s in good health and CMV-seronegative.

This chain uses TRBV10-3 with TRBJ2-7; TRBD2 is a possible D gene (5 bases). The CDR3 is made up of 12 amino acids. V lost 8 bases and J lost 3, with 11 bases in between. In germline, CDR1 is ENHRY, CDR2 SYGVKD. CDR3 loop: CAIGPGVYEQYF. In nucleotides, the CDR3 is TGTGCCATCGGCCCCGGGGTCTACGAGCAGTACTTC.

This clone was seen a few times. CDR3: CASSLEGQGSEQYF. The CDR3 nucleotides read TGTGCCAGCAGCTTAGAGGGACAGGGATCCGAGCAGTACTTC. V is TRBV7-9 and J is TRBJ2-7; 9 positions match TRBD1. Germline V gene sequence: CDR1 SEHNR, CDR2 FQNEAQ (reference sequence). The CDR3 is 14 amino acids. V dropped 1 base and J dropped 6; count of bases not matched to a gene: 4.

The chain recombines TRBV7-6 with TRBJ2-6; 12 nucleotides agree with TRBD2. The CDR3 runs to 17 residues. Germline V gene sequence: CDR1 SGHVS, CDR2 FNYEAQ. Unmatched junction bases numbered 3, after V lost 5 bases and J lost 1 base. In DNA, the CDR3 is TGTGCCAGCAGCGCCGGACTAGCGGGATCTGGGGCCAACGTCCTGACTTTC. Translation gives CASSAGLAGSGANVLTF.

The chain uses TRBV27 and TRBJ2-1; a possible D gene is TRBD2 (5 bases). The CDR3 has 13 residues. CDR1 is MNHEY, CDR2 SMNVEV, per germline (reference sequence). Trimming cost V 5 bases and J 10 bases, with 15 bases left between them. The CDR3 here is CASSTEWRGEQFF. As DNA, the CDR3 is TGTGCCAGCAGTACCGAATGGCGCGGGGAGCAGTTCTTC.

This chain connects TRBV19 to TRBJ1-1, with D tentatively TRBD1 (5 bases). Per the germline V gene, CDR1 is LNHDA and CDR2 is SQIVND (reference sequence). V was clipped by 3 bases and J by 3 bases, with 14 bases between them. The CDR3 has 15 amino acids. The CDR3 DNA follows: TGTGCCAGTAGTATCCCGGGCAGGGTGGACACTGAAGCTTTCTTT. It is translated as CASSIPGRVDTEAFF.

J is TRBJ1-2 and V is TRBV29-1; TRBD1 might be the D (5 bases). Trimming took off 8 bases at V and 7 bases at J, with 14 bases between the two ends. Per the germline V gene, CDR1 is SQVTM and CDR2 is ANQGSEA. This CDR3 spans 11 amino acids. CDR3 DNA: TGCAGCCTCTGGCAGGGAGGTGGCTACACCTTC. Protein product: CSLWQGGGYTF.

This chain joins TRBV30 and TRBJ1-4; no reliable D call. V was trimmed by 0 bases and J by 13 bases, leaving 18 bases between them. The CDR3 contains 14 residues. The V gene's germline CDR1 is GTSNPN and CDR2 SVGIG (reference sequence). CDR3 nucleotides: TGTGCCTGGAGTGTGAGAGCGGCCAATGACGCACTGTTTTTT. Translating it yields CAWSVRAANDALFF.

As concerns this clone: The same CDR3 can be traced to other DNA sequences in this sample. The chain recombines TRBV18 with TRBJ2-3; TRBD2 might be the D (6 bases). The germline gives CDR1 KGHSH, CDR2 LQKENI. The ends were cut back, 3 bases at V and 0 bases at J, with 7 bases in the middle. The length of the CDR3 is 14 residues. The DNA of the CDR3 is TGTGCCAGCTCACCCAGCGGGAGCACAGATACGCAGTATTTT. Residues: CASSPSGSTDTQYF.

This clone appeared a single time. This chain connects TRBV20-1 to TRBJ1-1, with D perhaps TRBD1 (5 bases). Germline CDR1 reads DFQATT; CDR2 reads SNEGSKA (reference sequence). This CDR3 comprises 11 residues. Trimming took off 7 bases at V and 5 bases at J, with 11 bases between the two ends. CDR3 loop: CSVQGRTEAFF. Written as DNA, the CDR3 is TGCAGTGTGCAGGGCCGGACTGAAGCTTTCTTT.

This chain joins TRBV7-2 and TRBJ2-1; D remains unclear. V lost 1 base to trimming and J lost 1 base, with 8 bases between them. This CDR3 is built from 15 residues. Germline CDR1 SGHTA, CDR2 FQGNSA. CDR3 coding DNA: TGTGCCAGCAGCTTAGGTCCGGGTTCCTACAATGAGCAGTTCTTC. It translates to CASSLGPGSYNEQFF.

This clone was detected only a few times. The chain carries TRBV5-1 and TRBJ2-3; D is unresolved. V was cut by 1 base and J by 10 bases, with 19 bases left in between. The CDR3 consists of 15 residues. Germline V lookup: CDR1 SGHRS, CDR2 YFSETQ. The CDR3 region is CASSLLQKGTLPQYF. In DNA, the CDR3 is TGCGCCAGCAGCTTGCTACAGAAAGGAACCCTTCCGCAGTATTTT.

This clone was picked up a small number of times. The J gene is TRBJ2-6, the V gene TRBV28; D unclear. Germline CDR1 MDHEN, CDR2 SYDVKM. This CDR3 comprises 14 residues. V shed 5 bases and J shed 5 bases, with 10 bases lying between them. DNA of the CDR3: TGTGCCAGCAGTGAGGCTGTTTGGGCCAACGTCCTGACTTTC. Protein product: CASSEAVWANVLTF.

CDR3: CASSVGAGAEGQFF. DNA for the CDR3: TGTGCCAGCAGCGTAGGTGCTGGAGCAGAGGGGCAGTTCTTC. V and J are TRBV9 and TRBJ2-1; TRBD2 might be the D (5 bases). This CDR3 has 14 residues. The germline V and J ends were trimmed by 0 bases and 12 bases, with 16 bases remaining between them. The germline V gene has CDR1 SGDLS and CDR2 YYNGEE.

The rearrangement links TRBV5-1 to TRBJ2-3, with no clear D. This CDR3 has 12 residues. CDR1 and CDR2 from the germline V gene are SGHRS and YFSETQ. V lost 4 bases and J 5 bases, leaving 8 bases between the germline ends. CDR3 coding DNA: TGCGCCAGCAGCCCCACAGAAGATACGCAGTATTTT. Residues: CASSPTEDTQYF. The whole variable domain, filled in from reference TRBV5-1 and TRBJ2-3, reads KAGVTQTPRYLIKTRGQQVTLSCSPISGHRSVSWYQQTPGQGLQFLFEYFSETQRNKGNFPGRFSGRQFSNSRSEMNVSTLELGDSALYLCASSPTEDTQYFGPGTRLTVL.

This chain links TRBV7-9 with TRBJ2-2; 8 positions agree with TRBD1. Trimming took 1 base from V and 3 from J; bases not matched to a gene: 1. CDR3 length equals 15 residues. Germline CDR1 reads SEHNR; CDR2 reads FQNEAQ (reference sequence). Here the CDR3 DNA reads TGTGCCAGCAGCTTAGACAGGGGGGACACCGGGGAGCTGTTTTTT. Translating it yields CASSLDRGDTGELFF. Looking up the rest from reference TRBV7-9 and TRBJ2-2 gives the full variable domain: DTGVSQNPRHKITKRGQNVTFRCDPISEHNRLYWYRQTLGQGPEFLTYFQNEAQLEKSRLLSDRFSAERPKGSFSTLEIQRTEQGDSAMYLCASSLDRGDTGELFFGEGSRLTVL.

The V call is TRBV28, the J call TRBJ2-7, with 10 nucleotides matching TRBD2. Germline V gene sequence: CDR1 MDHEN, CDR2 SYDVKM. The J segment lost 5 bases and the V segment lost 4 bases, leaving 14 bases of the junction unmatched. The length of the CDR3 is 17 residues. The DNA for the CDR3 is TGTGCCAGCAGTTCACCCTTTGGGGCTAGCGGGAGTAACGAGCAGTACTTC. The encoded protein is CASSSPFGASGSNEQYF.

The chain carries TRBV11-2 and TRBJ2-3; no firm D call. Deletions cut 6 bases from V and 2 bases from J, with 18 bases between. The CDR3 extends over 16 amino acids. CDR1 is SGHAT and CDR2 is FQNNGV in the germline V gene. The CDR3 DNA reads as TGTGCCAGCAGTCCTGCGAGTTCGGTGTTCACAGATACGCAGTATTTT. Protein product: CASSPASSVFTDTQYF.

The chain joins TRBV7-9 to TRBJ2-7, with a possible D match to TRBD1 (5 bases). Germline V gives CDR1 SEHNR, CDR2 FQNEAQ (reference sequence). This CDR3 is built from 13 residues. V was pared by 5 bases and J by 1 base, with 9 bases between. The CDR3 spells CASSPDISYEQYF. The CDR3 region has the DNA TGTGCCAGCAGCCCGGACATTTCCTACGAGCAGTACTTC.

This clone occurred once. The genes are TRBV6-1 and TRBJ2-7; D not certain. This CDR3 spans 18 amino acids. Germline V gene data show CDR1 as MNHNS and CDR2 as SASEGT. Trimming took 2 bases from V and 1 from J, leaving 21 bases between them. This CDR3 reads CASSERHRPQRQSYEQYF. The CDR3 DNA is TGTGCCAGCAGTGAACGGCATCGCCCCCAGAGGCAGTCCTACGAGCAGTACTTC.

The chain carries TRBV27 and TRBJ1-2; D is ambiguous. Trimming took 3 bases from V and 4 from J, leaving 9 bases between them. Looked up from germline, CDR1 is MNHEY and CDR2 is SMNVEV (reference sequence). The length of the CDR3 is 13 residues. The CDR3 coding sequence is TGTGCCAGCAGTTTTACAGACGGCTATGGCTACACCTTC. Amino acids: CASSFTDGYGYTF.

This sequence joins TRBV7-6 and TRBJ2-3; TRBD2 aligns across 15 bases. The germline CDR1 and CDR2 sequences are SGHVS and FNYEAQ. There are 17 residues in the CDR3. Unmatched junction bases numbered 1, after V lost 2 bases and J lost 1 base. The CDR3 loop is CASSLRTSGGGTDTQYF. The CDR3 nucleotides are TGTGCCAGCAGCTTACGGACTAGCGGGGGGGGCACAGATACGCAGTATTTT.

V gene TRBV6-9 combines with J gene TRBJ1-4; 8 bases fit TRBD1. CDR3 length: 15 residues. With 6 bases clipped from V and 7 bases from J, the junction kept 10 bases outside the gene matches. CDR1 MNHGY and CDR2 SVAAGI come from the germline V gene. CDR3: CASRTDREEREKLFF. Here the CDR3 DNA reads TGTGCCAGCAGAACGGACAGGGAAGAACGTGAAAAACTGTTTTTT.

The sample holds one count of this clone. The V call is TRBV2, the J call TRBJ2-2, with 10 bases matching TRBD2. Germline V CDR1 and CDR2: SNHLY, FYNNEI. J lost 4 bases, V lost 8 bases, and 7 bases had no gene match. This CDR3 is 15 amino acids long. The CDR3: CASRRTSGTTGELFF. CDR3 nucleotide sequence: TGTGCCAGCCGTAGAACTAGCGGGACCACCGGGGAGCTGTTTTTT. The variable domain in full, with the rest retrieved from reference TRBV2 and TRBJ2-2, is EPEVTQTPSHQVTQMGQEVILRCVPISNHLYFYWYRQILGQKVEFLVSFYNNEISEKSEIFDDQFSVERPDGSNFTLKIRSTKLEDSAMYFCASRRTSGTTGELFFGEGSRLTVL.

The chain employs TRBV29-1 and TRBJ2-3; TRBD2 might be the D (6 bases). The V gene lost 4 bases and the J gene lost 1 base, with 12 bases spanning the gap. The CDR3 totals 14 residues. The germline CDR1 and CDR2 sequences are SQVTM and ANQGSEA. The CDR3 DNA is TGCAGCGTTGTGGGACTCCAACGCACAGATACGCAGTATTTT. Amino acid sequence: CSVVGLQRTDTQYF.

The V and J genes are TRBV2 and TRBJ2-2; 7 nucleotides line up with TRBD2. The trim removed 6 bases at V and 5 bases at J, leaving 6 bases unmatched. The germline CDR1 and CDR2 sequences are SNHLY and FYNNEI. The CDR3 has 14 amino acids. The CDR3 nucleotides are TGTGCCAGCAGCGCAAGGACTAGGACCGGGGAGCTGTTTTTT. Its translation is CASSARTRTGELFF. Full variable domain (remainder filled in from reference TRBV2 and TRBJ2-2): EPEVTQTPSHQVTQMGQEVILRCVPISNHLYFYWYRQILGQKVEFLVSFYNNEISEKSEIFDDQFSVERPDGSNFTLKIRSTKLEDSAMYFCASSARTRTGELFFGEGSRLTVL.

This clone was recorded a few times. The V call is TRBV10-3, the J call TRBJ1-5; 9 bases are shared with TRBD1. From germline, CDR1 is ENHRY and CDR2 SYGVKD. V lost 2 bases, J lost 6 bases, and 5 bases stayed unmatched. This CDR3 spans 15 amino acids. The chain's CDR3 is CAISEGQGIGQPQHF. The CDR3 DNA reads as TGTGCCATCAGTGAGGGACAGGGGATTGGTCAGCCCCAGCATTTT.

The V and J genes are TRBV7-9 and TRBJ2-7; D is undetermined. The CDR3 covers 14 residues. Germline V gene sequence: CDR1 SEHNR, CDR2 FQNEAQ (reference sequence). The V end lost 5 bases, the J end lost 4 bases, and 15 bases lay between the germline ends. The CDR3 DNA sequence: TGTGCCAGCAGCCCCCCCGTCCCTAGGTACGAGCAGTACTTC. Translation: CASSPPVPRYEQYF.